The T cell receptor (beta chain) described here comes from a study of control samples from healthy donors and cancer patients (TCRdb year 2020). Library preparation was by the immunoSEQ multiplex PCR assay. TCRdb holds this immuneACCESS table with in-frame rearrangements only. Some clones are missing; in checked studies, unresolved V genes explain under half, and the rest has no known cause. This sample lists 100,000 to 150,000 clones; approximately 92% were detected once. The ten top clones hold approximately 0.58% of the sample. The germline V gene provides CDR1 SGDLS and CDR2 YYNGEE. There are 15 amino acids in the CDR3, from cysteine to phenylalanine inclusive. Only CDR3 DNA is held: 45 bases, read in frame from base 1. V is pruned by 3 bases and J by 5 bases, leaving 5 bases of the junction without a gene match. With regard to this clone: The antigen it recognizes is unknown. No much larger clone is present one base from it, and per-base qualities are unavailable.

Here the chain combines TRBV9 and TRBJ2-1; the junction holds 10 bases that match TRBD2. Sequencing was performed on PBMCs. This TCR came from a man at least 80 years old with head and neck cancer. Read as DNA, the sequence is TGTGCCAGCAGCGAATCGGGACTAGCGAACAATGAGCAGTTCTTC. Translation gives CASSESGLANNEQFF.